This T cell receptor beta chain emerged from a study of blood T cell repertoires in COVID-19. The germline gives CDR1 MNHEY, CDR2 SMNVEV (reference sequence). The CDR3 is made up of 17 amino acids. V dropped 4 bases and J dropped 5; count of bases not matched to a gene: 11. Sequencing used immunoSEQ multiplex PCR; TCRdb keeps in-frame clones, though not all of them. The sample has some 670,000 clones; 85% to 90% are singletons. The sequence was collected from a woman between 18 and 29 years old with acute or convalescent COVID-19. The chain carries TRBV27 and TRBJ2-7; TRBD2 matches 13 bases. Sequences were obtained from peripheral blood. The chain's CDR3 is CASSSALGLAGKDEQYF. DNA of the CDR3: TGTGCCAGCAGTTCCGCCCTGGGACTAGCGGGGAAGGACGAGCAGTACTTC.